This T cell receptor beta chain came from a study of beta chain features in type 1 diabetes. Looking at the study overall: Healthy donors, compared against patients, showed similar age, gender and cell yields. Study-level findings and limits: Shortening of TCRB CDR3s, moderate but significant, appeared in all four CD4+ subsets of Type 1 diabetes patients. Although PCR might favor shorter templates, it would do so equally in patients and controls.

The whole isolated RNA underwent reverse transcription, so sequencing captured expressed TCRB transcripts. The method was immunoSEQ multiplex PCR; TCRdb's version includes in-frame clones alone and lacks a portion of them. The table includes 160,000 or so clones, about 9% detected once. Notes on this clone: As yet, its antigen is unknown.

V lost 4 bases and J lost 6; bases outside the gene matches: 12. Germline lookup yields CDR1 KGHSH and CDR2 LQKENI. The CDR3 loop spans 15 amino acids. This clonotype was obtained from a young woman with type 1 diabetes. Sequencing was carried out using central memory CD4+ T cells from blood. The chain joins TRBV18 to TRBJ2-7; 7 nucleotides line up with TRBD1. CDR3 loop: CASSLTGTERGEQYF. CDR3 in DNA: TGTGCCAGCTCACTCACCGGGACAGAGAGAGGCGAGCAGTACTTC.